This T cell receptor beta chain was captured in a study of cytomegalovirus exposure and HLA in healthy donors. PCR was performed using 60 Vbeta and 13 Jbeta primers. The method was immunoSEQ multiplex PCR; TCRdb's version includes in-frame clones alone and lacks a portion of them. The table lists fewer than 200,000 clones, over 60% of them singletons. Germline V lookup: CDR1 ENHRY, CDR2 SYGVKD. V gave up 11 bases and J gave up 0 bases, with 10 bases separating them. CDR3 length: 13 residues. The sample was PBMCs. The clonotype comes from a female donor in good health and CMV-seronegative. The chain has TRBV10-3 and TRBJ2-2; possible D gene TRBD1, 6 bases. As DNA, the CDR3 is TGTGCCGTACAGGGCACGAACACCGGGGAGCTGTTTTTT. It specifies CAVQGTNTGELFF.